Below, one TCR beta chain is given with its context. TCRdb reprocessed the reads with MiXCR, giving one entry per CDR3 protein. The sample lists some 400,000 distinct CDR3 sequences, roughly 31% occurring once. The data belong to a study of T cell repertoires in cytomegalovirus infection. The V end was cut by 5 bases, the J end by 4 bases, with 14 bases between. CDR1 is MNHEY, CDR2 SVGEGT, per germline. The CDR3 spans 14 residues. The receptor was isolated from a human donor in good health (CMV status not recorded). Some clones in this sample may be carry-over from other donors' samples. The chain is built from TRBV6-2 or TRBV6-3 and TRBJ2-5; D is perhaps TRBD1 or TRBD2 (5 bases each). Input material: PBMCs. The CDR3 protein is CASSPTARGETQYF. CDR3 in DNA: TGTGCCAGCAGTCCAACTGCGAGGGGAGAGACCCAGTACTTC.